This T cell receptor beta chain came from a study of blood T cell repertoires in COVID-19. On the study more broadly: The United States, Italy and Spain were the sources of the acute and convalescent COVID-19 samples. Sources were T cells, B-cell-depleted T cells, or PBMCs; the material itself was cDNA or gDNA.

The trim removed 0 bases at V and 7 bases at J, leaving 6 bases unmatched. The CDR3 consists of 15 residues. CDR1 is SGDLS, CDR2 YYNGEE, per germline. The authors' processing: Estimation of nucleated cell counts relied on the amplification of reference gene primers. Profiling relied on immunoSEQ multiplex PCR, and the TCRdb table lists in-frame clones only, not all of them. V and J calls and clone size are those listed in that table; D and trimming were worked out from the DNA. The repertoire holds around 54,000 clones, around 90% seen once, with 2.2% in the top ten. The sequence derives from a human donor in a cohort sampled during active COVID-19. The sample was peripheral blood. The chain is built from TRBV9 and TRBJ2-1; 8 bases map to TRBD2. The CDR3 DNA reads TGTGCCAGCAGCGTAGCTTTCGCGGGGGGTAATGAGCAGTTCTTC. Translated, it gives CASSVAFAGGNEQFF.